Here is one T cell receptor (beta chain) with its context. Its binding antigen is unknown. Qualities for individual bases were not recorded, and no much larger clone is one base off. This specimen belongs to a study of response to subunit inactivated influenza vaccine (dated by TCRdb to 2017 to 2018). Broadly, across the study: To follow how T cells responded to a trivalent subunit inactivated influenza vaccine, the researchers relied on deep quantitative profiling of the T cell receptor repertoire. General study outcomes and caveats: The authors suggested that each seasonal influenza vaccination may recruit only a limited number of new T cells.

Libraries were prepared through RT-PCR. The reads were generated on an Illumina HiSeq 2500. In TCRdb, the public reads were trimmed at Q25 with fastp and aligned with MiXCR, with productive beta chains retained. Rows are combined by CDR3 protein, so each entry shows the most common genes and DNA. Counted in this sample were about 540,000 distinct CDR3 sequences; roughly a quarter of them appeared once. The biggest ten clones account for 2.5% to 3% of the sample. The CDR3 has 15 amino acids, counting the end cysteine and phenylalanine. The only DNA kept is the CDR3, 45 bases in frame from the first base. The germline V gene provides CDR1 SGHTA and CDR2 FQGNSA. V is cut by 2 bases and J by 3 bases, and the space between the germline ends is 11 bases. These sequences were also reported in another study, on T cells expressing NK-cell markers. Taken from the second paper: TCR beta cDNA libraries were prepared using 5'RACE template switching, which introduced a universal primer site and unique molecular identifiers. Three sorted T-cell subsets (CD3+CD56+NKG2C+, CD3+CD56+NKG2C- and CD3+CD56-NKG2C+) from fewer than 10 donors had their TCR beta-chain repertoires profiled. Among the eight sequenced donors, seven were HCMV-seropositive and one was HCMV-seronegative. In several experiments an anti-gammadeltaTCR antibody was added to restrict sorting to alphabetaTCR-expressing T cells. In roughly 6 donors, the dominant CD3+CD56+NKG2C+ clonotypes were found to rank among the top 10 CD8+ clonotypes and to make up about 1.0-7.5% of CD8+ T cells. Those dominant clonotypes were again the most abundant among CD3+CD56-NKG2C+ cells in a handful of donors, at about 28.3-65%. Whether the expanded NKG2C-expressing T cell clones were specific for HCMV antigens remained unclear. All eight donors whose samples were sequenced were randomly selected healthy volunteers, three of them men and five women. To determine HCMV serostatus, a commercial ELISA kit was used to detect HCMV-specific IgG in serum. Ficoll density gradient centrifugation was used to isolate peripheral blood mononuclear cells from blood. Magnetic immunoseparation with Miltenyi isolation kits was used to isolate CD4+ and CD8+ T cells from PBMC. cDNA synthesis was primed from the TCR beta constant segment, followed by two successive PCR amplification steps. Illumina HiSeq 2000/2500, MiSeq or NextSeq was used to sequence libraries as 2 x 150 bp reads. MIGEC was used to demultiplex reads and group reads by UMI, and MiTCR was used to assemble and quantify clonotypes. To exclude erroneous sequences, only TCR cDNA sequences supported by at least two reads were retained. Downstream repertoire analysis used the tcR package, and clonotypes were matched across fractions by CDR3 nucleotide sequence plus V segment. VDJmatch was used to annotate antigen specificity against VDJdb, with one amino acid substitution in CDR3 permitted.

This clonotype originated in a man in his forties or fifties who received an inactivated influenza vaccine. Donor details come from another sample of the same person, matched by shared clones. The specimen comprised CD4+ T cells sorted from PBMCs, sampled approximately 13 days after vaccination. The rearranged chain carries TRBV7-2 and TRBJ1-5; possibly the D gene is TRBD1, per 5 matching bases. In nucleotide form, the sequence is TGTGCCAGCAGCTTACAGGGCGGCTTCAATCAGCCCCAGCATTTT. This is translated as CASSLQGGFNQPQHF. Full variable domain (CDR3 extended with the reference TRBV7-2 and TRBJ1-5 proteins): GAGVSQSPSNKVTEKGKDVELRCDPISGHTALYWYRQSLGQGLEFLIYFQGNSAPDKSGLPSDRFSAERTGGSVSTLTIQRTQQEDSAVYLCASSLQGGFNQPQHFGDGTRLSIL.